This is a list of T cell receptor beta chains from one sample in a study of identical twins. MiXCR, applied by TCRdb to the 5' RACE reads, yields one record per CDR3 protein. This sample has around 250,000 distinct CDR3 sequences, with roughly 7% found just once. The sample was also reused in another study, on yellow fever vaccine responses in identical twins.

The sample consisted of memory (CD45RO+) T cells sorted from blood. Source of these receptors: a woman younger than 30 in good health. Each CDR3 is given with its conserved first and last residue. D genes are given only for firm matches. A row's size may be missing; if present it is once, few, many or a size class.

>TRBV20-1|NA|few|TRBJ2-3
TGCAGTGCTCAAGGCAACAGTCGGGCAGATACGCAGTATTTT
CSAQGNSRADTQYF
>TRBV7-6|NA|NA|TRBJ2-3
TGTGCCAGCAGCTTAGACGGATATACGCAGTATTTT
CASSLDGYTQYF
>TRBV15|NA|few|TRBJ1-5
TGTGCCACCAGCAAACTGACAGGCAGCAATCAGCCCCAGCATTTT
CATSKLTGSNQPQHF
>TRBV12-3/TRBV12-4|NA|NA|TRBJ1-1
TGTGCCAGCAGTTTATTCGAGGGGGGCACTGAAGCTTTCTTT
CASSLFEGGTEAFF
>TRBV5-1|NA|few|TRBJ2-3
TGCGCCAGTCGAGGAGGGAACGAGGCAGATACGCAGTATTTT
CASRGGNEADTQYF
>TRBV3-1|NA|many|TRBJ2-1
TGTGCCAGCAGCCCAAGGCGGTCCTCCTACAATGAGCAGTTCTTC
CASSPRRSSYNEQFF
>TRBV27|NA|many|TRBJ1-4
TGTGCCAGCAGTTTAGGCCCTGGCCTGAAAAAACTGTTTTTT
CASSLGPGLKKLFF
>TRBV24-1|NA|few|TRBJ2-1
TGTGCCACCAGTGACCCGAGCGGTCCCTCCAATGAGCAGTTCTTC
CATSDPSGPSNEQFF
>TRBV2|TRBD1|many|TRBJ1-6
TGTGCCAGCAGTGATAGAACTGGACAGGGTTTCAATTCACCCCTCCACTTT
CASSDRTGQGFNSPLHF
>TRBV20-1|NA|many|TRBJ2-1
TGCAGTGCTAGAAACGGCCCTTCATACAATGAGCAGTTCTTC
CSARNGPSYNEQFF
>TRBV7-8|TRBD1|few|TRBJ2-1
TGTGCCAGCAGCTTACCTCAGGGACAGGGGATAACGGGGACATACAATGAGCAGTTCTTC
CASSLPQGQGITGTYNEQFF
>TRBV28|NA|few|TRBJ1-5
TGTGCCAGCAGACGGACCCTCAGGGGTTATAGCAATCAGCCCCAGCATTTT
CASRRTLRGYSNQPQHF
>TRBV20-1|TRBD2|many|TRBJ2-5
TGCAGTGCTAGAGATAGCGGGGGGAATGGAGAGACCCAGTACTTC
CSARDSGGNGETQYF
>TRBV5-5|TRBD2|NA|TRBJ2-7
TGTGCCAGCAGCGTTACTAGCGGGGGGTACGAGCAGTACTTC
CASSVTSGGYEQYF
>TRBV11-2|NA|NA|TRBJ2-5
TGTGCCAGCAGCCCTTCGGCCCCAGGGGGGATGGTGAAGACCCAGTACTTC
CASSPSAPGGMVKTQYF
>TRBV7-2|NA|many|TRBJ2-3
TGTGCCAGCAGCCTGGGTAGGGCAGATACGCAGTATTTT
CASSLGRADTQYF
>TRBV5-6|TRBD2|few|TRBJ2-2
TGTGCCAGCAGGGGCGGGGGTATCGGGGAGCTGTTTTTT
CASRGGGIGELFF
>TRBV11-2|TRBD2|many|TRBJ2-1
TGTGCCAGCAGCACTAGCGGGAGTTACCACAATGAGCAGTTCTTC
CASSTSGSYHNEQFF
>TRBV6-1|TRBD2|many|TRBJ2-1
TGTGCCAGCAGCCGGACTAGCCAGAGCTCCTACAATGAGCAGTTCTTC
CASSRTSQSSYNEQFF
>TRBV6-4|TRBD1|many|TRBJ2-3
TGTGCCAGCAGTCCGGGACAGGGCACAGATACGCAGTATTTT
CASSPGQGTDTQYF
>TRBV11-3|NA|NA|TRBJ2-7
TGTGCCAGCCACCCCGGGACTTCCGCTTACGAGCAGTACTTC
CASHPGTSAYEQYF
>TRBV11-2|NA|NA|TRBJ2-3
TGTGCCAGCAGCCCTTCAGGGCTGGGGGGCACAGATACGCAGTATTTT
CASSPSGLGGTDTQYF